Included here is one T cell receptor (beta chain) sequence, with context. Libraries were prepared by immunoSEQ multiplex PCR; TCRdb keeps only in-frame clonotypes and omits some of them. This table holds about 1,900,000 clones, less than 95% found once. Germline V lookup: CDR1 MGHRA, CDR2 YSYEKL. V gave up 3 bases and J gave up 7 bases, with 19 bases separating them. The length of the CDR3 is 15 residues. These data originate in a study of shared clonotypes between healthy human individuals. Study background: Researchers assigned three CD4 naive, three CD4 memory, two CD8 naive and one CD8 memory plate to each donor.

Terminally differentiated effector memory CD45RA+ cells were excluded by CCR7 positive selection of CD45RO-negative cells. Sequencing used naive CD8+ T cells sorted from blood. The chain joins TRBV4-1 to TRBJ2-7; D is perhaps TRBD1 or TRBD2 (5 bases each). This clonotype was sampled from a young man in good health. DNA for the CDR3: TGCGCCAGCAGCCAGGGTGAGGGGCTCGCCCAGGAGCAGTACTTC. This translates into CASSQGEGLAQEQYF.